This TCR beta chain originates from a study of blood T cell repertoires in COVID-19. For the study at large: Some COVID-19 samples were acute and others convalescent; all came from the United States, Italy and Spain.

The table came from immunoSEQ multiplex PCR; TCRdb's copy has only in-frame clones and leaves some out. The table includes 300,000 to 350,000 clones, roughly nine tenths detected once. CDR3 length: 16 amino acids. The ends lost 2 bases at V and 7 bases at J; junction bases unmatched: 10. Per the germline V gene, CDR1 is SGHTA and CDR2 is FQGNSA. The TCR was taken from a woman in her twenties or thirties who had recovered from COVID-19. The sequenced material came from PBMCs or T cells enriched from blood (not recorded which). The chain couples TRBV7-2 to TRBJ1-2; 10 bases are shared with TRBD1. In DNA form, the CDR3 reads TGTGCCAGCAGCTTAAACCCGGGACAGGGGAATCGTGGCTACACCTTC. Translated: CASSLNPGQGNRGYTF.